This T cell receptor (beta chain) was identified in a study of blood T cell repertoires in COVID-19 (dated by TCRdb to the early 2020s). With respect to the entire study: Samples covering the acute and convalescent phases of COVID-19 were provided by collaborators in the United States, Italy and Spain. Samples were obtained from the ongoing ImmuneRACE study (first 160 participants) and from about 1,300 subjects provided by 6 global collaborators. The repertoires were made available in a free public database intended to serve as a resource for research on the immune response to SARS-CoV-2. Where HLA class I and class II types were available, the types were taken from metadata supplied by the sample provider, not from assay-based typing. The dataset comprised deeply sampled blood TCRbeta repertoires from subjects exposed to, actively infected with, or recovered from COVID-19. Sample metadata almost always included a de-identified subject ID, COVID-19 status, age in years and sex. The material from the prospective study consisted of cDNA or gDNA derived from T cells, B-cell-depleted T cells, or PBMCs.

Worth noting for this clone: The clone's antigen remains unknown. The record has no base qualities; no much larger clone is one base away.

Collaborating institutions collected whole blood in K2EDTA tubes following their own protocols. For TCRbeta analysis, collaborator samples were shipped as frozen whole blood, as isolated PBMCs, or as DNA extracted from either sample type. CDR3 length: 14 amino acids, cysteine to phenylalanine. Here the CDR3 DNA is all that survives: 42 bases in frame from base 1. Taken from the germline V gene, the CDR1 and CDR2 loops are SGDLS and YYNGEE. Cut back by 0 bases and 7 bases, the V and J ends lie 10 bases apart. TCRbeta CDR3 regions were amplified from genomic DNA using the immunoSEQ Assay, a bias-controlled multiplex PCR. The study's own analysis went as follows. The number of nucleated cells in each sample was estimated from the amplification of reference gene primers within the assay. Sequence reads were collapsed and filtered to measure the absolute abundance of every unique TCRbeta CDR3 rearrangement. Productive Simpson clonality was computed per sample as the square root of Simpson's diversity index over productive rearrangements. TCRdb took over this immuneACCESS table, retaining in-frame rearrangements with V and J assigned. Such tables are incomplete; in checked studies, under half of the missing clones stem from an unresolved V gene, and the remainder is unexplained. The V and J calls and clone size come from that table; D and trimming were worked out from the DNA. Present in this sample are 110,000 to 150,000 clones, 85% to 90% of which were seen just once. Less than 6.5% of the sample goes to the ten largest clones.

Beyond this particular receptor, the publication reports: The quantity of clinical and demographic metadata differed by source and by participant and was supplied without curation.

Sequences were obtained from peripheral blood. The source of this sequence is a human donor in a cohort sampled during active COVID-19. The receptor chain draws on TRBV9 and TRBJ2-2; perhaps TRBD2 is the D gene, with 6 bases matching. The CDR3 in this case is CASSVAEGIGELFF. In nucleotides, the sequence is TGTGCCAGCAGCGTAGCGGAGGGGATCGGGGAGCTGTTTTTT.